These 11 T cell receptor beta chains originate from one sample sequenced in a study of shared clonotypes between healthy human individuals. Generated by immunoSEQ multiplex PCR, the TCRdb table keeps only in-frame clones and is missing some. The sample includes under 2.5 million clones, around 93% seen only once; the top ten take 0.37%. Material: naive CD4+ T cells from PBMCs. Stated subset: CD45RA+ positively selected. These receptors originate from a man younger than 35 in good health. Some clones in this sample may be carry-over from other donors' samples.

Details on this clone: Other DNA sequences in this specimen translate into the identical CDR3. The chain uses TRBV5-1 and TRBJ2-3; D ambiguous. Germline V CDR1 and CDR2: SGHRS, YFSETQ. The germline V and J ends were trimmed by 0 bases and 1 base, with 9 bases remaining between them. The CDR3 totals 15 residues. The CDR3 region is CASSLAGARTDTQYF. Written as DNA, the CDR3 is TGCGCCAGCAGCTTGGCGGGCGCCCGCACAGATACGCAGTATTTT. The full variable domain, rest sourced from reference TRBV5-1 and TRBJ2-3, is KAGVTQTPRYLIKTRGQQVTLSCSPISGHRSVSWYQQTPGQGLQFLFEYFSETQRNKGNFPGRFSGRQFSNSRSEMNVSTLELGDSALYLCASSLAGARTDTQYFGPGTRLTVL.

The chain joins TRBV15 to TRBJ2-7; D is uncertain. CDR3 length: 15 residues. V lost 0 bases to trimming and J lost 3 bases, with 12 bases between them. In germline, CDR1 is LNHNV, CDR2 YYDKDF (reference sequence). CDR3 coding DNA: TGTGCCACCAGCAGAGAAGGTGGCTACCACTACGAGCAGTACTTC. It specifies CATSREGGYHYEQYF.

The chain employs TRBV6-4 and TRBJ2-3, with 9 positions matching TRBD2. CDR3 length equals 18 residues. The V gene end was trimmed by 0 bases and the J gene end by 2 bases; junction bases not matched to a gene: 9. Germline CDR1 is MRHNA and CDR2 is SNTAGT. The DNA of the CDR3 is TGTGCCAGCAGTGACTCCACCCCGACTAGCGGACCCACAGATACGCAGTATTTT. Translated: CASSDSTPTSGPTDTQYF.

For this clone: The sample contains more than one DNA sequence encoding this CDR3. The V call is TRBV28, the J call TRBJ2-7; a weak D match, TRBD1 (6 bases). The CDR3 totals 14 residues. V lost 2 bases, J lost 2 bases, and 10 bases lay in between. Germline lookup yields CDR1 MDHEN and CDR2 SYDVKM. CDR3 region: CASSLQGPTYEQYF. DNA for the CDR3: TGTGCCAGCAGTTTACAGGGGCCGACCTACGAGCAGTACTTC.

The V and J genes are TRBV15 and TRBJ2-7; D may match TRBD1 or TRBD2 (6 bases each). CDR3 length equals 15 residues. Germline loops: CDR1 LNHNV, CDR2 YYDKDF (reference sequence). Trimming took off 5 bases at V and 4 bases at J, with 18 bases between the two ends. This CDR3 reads CATSPRGALGYEQYF. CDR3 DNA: TGTGCCACCAGCCCAAGGGGGGCTCTAGGGTACGAGCAGTACTTC.

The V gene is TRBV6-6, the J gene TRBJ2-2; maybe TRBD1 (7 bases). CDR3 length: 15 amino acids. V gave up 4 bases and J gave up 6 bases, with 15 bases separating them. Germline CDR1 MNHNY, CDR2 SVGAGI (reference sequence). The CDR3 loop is CASSLSQGRSGELFF. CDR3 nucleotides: TGTGCCAGCAGTTTGTCACAGGGGAGGTCCGGGGAGCTGTTTTTT.

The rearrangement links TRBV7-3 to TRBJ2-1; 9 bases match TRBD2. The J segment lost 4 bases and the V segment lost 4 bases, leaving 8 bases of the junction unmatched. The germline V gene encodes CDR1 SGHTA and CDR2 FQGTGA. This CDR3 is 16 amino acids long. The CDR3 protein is CASSSGGAGGYNEQFF. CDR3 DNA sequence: TGTGCCAGCAGCTCCGGAGGGGCGGGAGGGTACAATGAGCAGTTCTTC.

The CDR3 sequence: CASSQTAADEQFF. CDR3 coding DNA: TGCGCCAGCAGCCAGACCGCAGCAGATGAGCAGTTCTTC. The chain carries TRBV4-1 and TRBJ2-1, with D unresolved. V dropped 3 bases and J dropped 8 bases, with 11 bases sitting between them. The germline V gene has CDR1 MGHRA and CDR2 YSYEKL. CDR3 length: 13 residues.

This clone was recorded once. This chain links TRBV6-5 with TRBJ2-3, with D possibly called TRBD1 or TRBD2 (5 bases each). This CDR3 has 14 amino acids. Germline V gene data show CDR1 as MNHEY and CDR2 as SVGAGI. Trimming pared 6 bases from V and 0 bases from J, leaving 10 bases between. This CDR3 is CASRTRDSTDTQYF. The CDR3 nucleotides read TGTGCCAGCAGAACTCGGGACAGCACAGATACGCAGTATTTT.

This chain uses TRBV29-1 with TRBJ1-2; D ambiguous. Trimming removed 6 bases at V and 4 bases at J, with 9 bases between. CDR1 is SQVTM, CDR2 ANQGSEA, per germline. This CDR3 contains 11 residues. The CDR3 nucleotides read TGCAGCGTCGACCCCCGCTATGGCTACACCTTC. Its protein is CSVDPRYGYTF.

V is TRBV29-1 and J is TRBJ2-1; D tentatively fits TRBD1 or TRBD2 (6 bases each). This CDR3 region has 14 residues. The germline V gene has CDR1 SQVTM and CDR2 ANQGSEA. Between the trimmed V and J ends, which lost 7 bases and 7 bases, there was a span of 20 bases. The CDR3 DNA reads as TGCAGCGGGAAGAGGGGGACTGAGGCAAATGAGCAGTTCTTC. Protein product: CSGKRGTEANEQFF.